Shown below are 7 T cell receptor beta chains from a single sample sequenced in a study of CD8 T cells in ankylosing spondylitis. Study-level points and caveats: Ankylosing spondylitis blood appeared to be characterized by a TCR beta motif of about eight highly homologous variants.

TCRdb used MiXCR to reprocess the 5' RACE reads, holding one entry per CDR3 protein. The sample carries about 220,000 distinct CDR3 sequences, 15% to 20% recorded once. Antigen specificity for these receptors is unknown. Sequencing was carried out using blood, either unsorted or a sorted T cell fraction (not recorded which). These receptors were taken from a male donor with ankylosing spondylitis.

This clonotype was detected a few times. The chain links TRBV11-2 to TRBJ2-7; no firm D call. Trimming removed 0 bases at V and 2 bases at J, with 8 bases between. CDR3 length: 14 amino acids. CDR1 SGHAT and CDR2 FQNNGV come from the germline V gene. The CDR3 spells CASSLDPGPYEQYF. The CDR3 region has the DNA TGTGCCAGCAGCTTAGATCCCGGCCCCTACGAGCAGTACTTC.

The table lists this clonotype with many counts. The chain uses TRBV24-1 and TRBJ2-3; no clear D. This CDR3 is built from 14 residues. In germline, CDR1 is KGHDR, CDR2 SFDVKD. Trimming took 0 bases from V and 7 from J, leaving 10 bases between them. The CDR3 coding sequence is TGTGCCACCAGTGATTTGGCTCGCGGATATACGCAGTATTTT. Residues: CATSDLARGYTQYF.

The gene calls are TRBV27 and TRBJ2-7; 13 nucleotides agree with TRBD2. This CDR3 is 17 amino acids long. Trimming cost V 5 bases and J 0 bases; bases outside gene matches: 7. Germline V lookup: CDR1 MNHEY, CDR2 SMNVEV (reference sequence). DNA of the CDR3: TGTGCCAGCAGTAGGACTAGCGGGGGTCCCGTCTCCTACGAGCAGTACTTC. Its translation is CASSRTSGGPVSYEQYF.

This clonotype turned up a few times. CDR3 nucleotide sequence: TGTGCCAGCAGACGGGTTACCGGGGAGCTGTTTTTT. It codes for CASRRVTGELFF. The chain uses TRBV2 and TRBJ2-2; D unresolved. Germline V gene sequence: CDR1 SNHLY, CDR2 FYNNEI. Trimming left V 6 bases short and J 5 bases short, with 7 bases between. CDR3 length: 12 amino acids.

The table lists this clonotype with many counts. The chain has TRBV29-1 and TRBJ2-1; D might be TRBD2 (6 bases). CDR1 SQVTM and CDR2 ANQGSEA come from the germline V gene. Between the trimmed V and J ends, which lost 7 bases and 5 bases, there was a span of 15 bases. The CDR3 length is 13 residues. CDR3 DNA sequence: TGCAGCGCAGGGTGGGACTTGCACAATGAGCAGTTCTTC. Protein product: CSAGWDLHNEQFF.

The V call is TRBV5-1, the J call TRBJ1-2; D is possibly TRBD1 (5 bases). The V end lost 2 bases, the J end lost 3 bases, and 11 bases lay between the germline ends. CDR3 length: 14 amino acids. Germline lookup yields CDR1 SGHRS and CDR2 YFSETQ. CDR3 residues: CASSFNRRDYGYTF. The CDR3 nucleotides read TGCGCCAGCAGCTTTAACAGGCGCGACTATGGCTACACCTTC.

This clonotype was found a few times. The V call is TRBV5-4, the J call TRBJ2-3; possibly TRBD1 for D (5 bases). Germline V gene sequence: CDR1 SGHNT, CDR2 YYREEE (reference sequence). V shed 2 bases and J shed 1 base, with 11 bases lying between them. The CDR3 has 15 amino acids. The DNA of the CDR3 is TGTGCCAGCAGCTTTCAGGGATTGGGCACAGATACGCAGTATTTT. This codes for CASSFQGLGTDTQYF.